The clone carrying this TCR beta chain was observed many times. This sample was taken from a study of patients and donors after allogeneic stem cell transplantation. The J segment lost 3 bases and the V segment lost 6 bases, leaving 9 bases of the junction unmatched. This CDR3 spans 15 amino acids. Each CDR3 protein gets one entry after TCRdb re-called the RT-PCR reads with MiXCR. The sample records approximately 88,000 distinct CDR3 sequences, approximately 5.2% being singletons. Specimen: blood, either unsorted or a sorted T cell fraction (not recorded which). This sequence joins TRBV12-3 or TRBV12-4 and TRBJ1-2; 8 bases align to TRBD1. The sequence derives from a human donor who was either an allogeneic HSCT recipient or a stem cell or donor lymphocyte infusion donor (not recorded which). It is not recorded whose cells these are; they may come from a transplant donor. The CDR3: CASSTQGAYYYGYTF. CDR3 nucleotides: TGTGCCAGCAGCACCCAGGGGGCGTATTACTATGGCTACACCTTC.